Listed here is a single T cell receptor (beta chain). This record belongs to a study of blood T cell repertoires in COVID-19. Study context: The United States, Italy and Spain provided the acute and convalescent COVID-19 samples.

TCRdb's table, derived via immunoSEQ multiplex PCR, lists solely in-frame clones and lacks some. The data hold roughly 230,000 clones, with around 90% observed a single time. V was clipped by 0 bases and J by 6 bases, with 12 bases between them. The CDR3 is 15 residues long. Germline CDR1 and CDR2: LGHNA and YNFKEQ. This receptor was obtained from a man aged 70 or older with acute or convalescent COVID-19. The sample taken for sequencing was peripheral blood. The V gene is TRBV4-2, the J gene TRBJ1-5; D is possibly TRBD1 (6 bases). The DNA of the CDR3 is TGTGCCAGCAGCCAAGATGGCGGGGGCGGTCAGCCCCAGCATTTT. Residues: CASSQDGGGGQPQHF.